The 27 T cell receptor beta chains in this list originate from one sample, sequenced in a study of T cell repertoires in cytomegalovirus infection. In TCRdb, the reads were re-called with MiXCR into one record per CDR3 protein. The sample includes around 750,000 distinct CDR3 sequences, about 33% seen only once; the top ten take 9.5% to 15%. Which antigens these TCRs recognize remains unknown. This material consisted of cultured CD8+ T cells from PBMCs, taken from culture after CMV antigen stimulation. These TCRs come from a human donor in good health (CMV status not recorded). Some clones in this sample may be carry-over from other donors' samples.

This rearrangement joins TRBV2 to TRBJ2-5, with a weak D call TRBD2 (5 bases). The CDR3 consists of 16 residues. The germline V gene has CDR1 SNHLY and CDR2 FYNNEI. The V gene lost 8 bases and the J gene lost 5 bases, with 24 bases spanning the gap. The CDR3 sequence: CASGDGGGLIVETQYF. The CDR3 nucleotides read TGTGCCAGCGGAGACGGTGGCGGGTTAATCGTGGAGACCCAGTACTTC.

The V gene is TRBV11-2, the J gene TRBJ2-7, with D unclear. The V end lost 4 bases, the J end lost 5 bases, and 6 bases lay between the germline ends. Germline V gives CDR1 SGHAT, CDR2 FQNNGV. This CDR3 is 11 amino acids long. The CDR3 DNA sequence: TGTGCCAGCAGCTATGTGGACGAGCAGTACTTC. Protein: CASSYVDEQYF.

The V call is TRBV11-2, the J call TRBJ2-3; the match to TRBD2 covers 11 bases. CDR1 is SGHAT, CDR2 FQNNGV, per germline. This CDR3 region has 14 residues. Trimming removed 5 bases from V and 5 bases from J; junction bases left unmatched: 3. The CDR3 nucleotides read TGTGCCAGCAGCCAGGGACTAGCGGTAGATACGCAGTATTTT. Its translation: CASSQGLAVDTQYF.

This clonotype has at least ten counts. The chain uses TRBV4-2 and TRBJ2-3; D could derive from TRBD1 or TRBD2 (6 bases each). V lost 2 bases and J 4 bases, leaving 22 bases between the germline ends. Looked up from germline, CDR1 is LGHNA and CDR2 is YNFKEQ. This CDR3 region has 18 residues. CDR3 sequence: CASSQPFRDGGRPDTQYF. The CDR3, as DNA: TGTGCCAGCAGCCAACCCTTCAGGGATGGGGGGCGTCCAGATACGCAGTATTTT.

V is TRBV6-1 and J is TRBJ2-3; the match to TRBD1 covers 8 bases. This CDR3 is 16 amino acids long. The J segment lost 2 bases and the V segment lost 4 bases, leaving 8 bases of the junction unmatched. Germline CDR1 MNHNS, CDR2 SASEGT. CDR3 amino acids: CASSALDRGDTDTQYF. The CDR3 coding sequence is TGTGCCAGCAGTGCGTTAGACAGGGGAGACACAGATACGCAGTATTTT.

Ten or more counts support this clonotype. The V and J genes are TRBV7-2 and TRBJ1-6, with D unclear. Trimming stripped 2 bases from V and 0 bases from J, with 11 bases between. The CDR3 extends over 17 amino acids. The germline V gene encodes CDR1 SGHTA and CDR2 FQGNSA. CDR3 DNA sequence: TGTGCCAGCAGCTTAATCCCCAAAAACTCCTATAATTCACCCCTCCACTTT. It codes for CASSLIPKNSYNSPLHF.

This clonotype appeared many times. This chain links TRBV7-2 with TRBJ1-6, with 9 bases aligning to TRBD1. The CDR3 is 17 residues long. Germline CDR1 is SGHTA and CDR2 is FQGNSA. V lost 5 bases and J lost 8; bases outside the gene matches: 13. CDR3 in amino acids: CASSGGPGQGIHSPLHF. The CDR3 nucleotides read TGTGCCAGCAGCGGCGGGCCTGGACAGGGGATCCATTCACCCCTCCACTTT. The whole variable domain, filled in from reference TRBV7-2 and TRBJ1-6, reads GAGVSQSPSNKVTEKGKDVELRCDPISGHTALYWYRQSLGQGLEFLIYFQGNSAPDKSGLPSDRFSAERTGGSVSTLTIQRTQQEDSAVYLCASSGGPGQGIHSPLHFGNGTRLTVT.

This clonotype was seen ten or more times. The V and J genes are TRBV12-3 or TRBV12-4 and TRBJ2-1, with D tentatively TRBD2 (6 bases). V was cut by 6 bases and J by 0 bases, with 12 bases left in between. This CDR3 spans 15 amino acids. CDR3 DNA sequence: TGTGCCAGCAGCCTTCCGGGAGTCTCCTACAATGAGCAGTTCTTC. It yields the protein CASSLPGVSYNEQFF.

The chain couples TRBV4-1 to TRBJ1-6, with TRBD1 as a possible D gene (5 bases). CDR3 length: 14 residues. V was pared by 7 bases and J by 9 bases, with 16 bases between. CDR1 is MGHRA, CDR2 YSYEKL, per germline. The CDR3 reads CASTPAGEGSPLHF. Here the CDR3 DNA reads TGCGCCAGCACCCCGGCGGGGGAGGGTTCACCCCTCCACTTT.

This clonotype was recorded a few times. The chain carries TRBV11-2 and TRBJ1-3; TRBD1 is a possible D gene (5 bases). The CDR3 runs to 15 residues. V was clipped by 5 bases and J by 5 bases, with 16 bases between them. The V gene's germline CDR1 is SGHAT and CDR2 FQNNGV. The CDR3, as DNA: TGTGCCAGCAGCCCCGATTGGGGCAGTCGAAACACCATATATTTT. It is translated as CASSPDWGSRNTIYF. Together with reference TRBV11-2 and TRBJ1-3, the CDR3 gives the full variable domain: EAGVAQSPRYKIIEKRQSVAFWCNPISGHATLYWYQQILGQGPKLLIQFQNNGVVDDSQLPKDRFSAERLKGVDSTLKIQPAKLEDSAVYLCASSPDWGSRNTIYFGEGSWLTVV.

The V call is TRBV3-1, the J call TRBJ2-7; 7 nucleotides line up with TRBD1. CDR3 length: 14 residues. CDR1 is LGHDT, CDR2 YNNKEL, per germline (reference sequence). V gave up 1 base and J gave up 4 bases; unmatched junction bases: 4. In nucleotides, the CDR3 is TGTGCCAGCAGCCAAGCGCAGGGGGAATACGAGCAGTACGTC. Protein: CASSQAQGEYEQYV.

The chain employs TRBV5-1 and TRBJ2-7; no clear D. Germline values: CDR1 SGHRS, CDR2 YFSETQ. The CDR3 is made up of 15 amino acids. The V gene lost 0 bases and the J gene lost 0 bases, with 10 bases spanning the gap. This CDR3 is CASSLELAPSYEQYF. The CDR3 bases are TGCGCCAGCAGCTTGGAGCTGGCCCCCTCCTACGAGCAGTACTTC.

This clonotype was seen only a few times. The genes are TRBV5-1 and TRBJ2-7; 9 bases line up with TRBD1. CDR1 and CDR2 (germline): SGHRS, YFSETQ. This CDR3 comprises 14 residues. Trimming cost V 2 bases and J 5 bases; bases outside gene matches: 5. The CDR3 loop reads CASSFTGGINEQYV. CDR3 DNA sequence: TGCGCCAGCAGCTTCACAGGGGGCATCAACGAGCAGTACGTC.

This chain connects TRBV28 to TRBJ2-2; TRBD1 matches 12 bases. With 4 bases clipped from V and 6 bases from J, the junction kept 6 bases outside the gene matches. The CDR3 length is 16 residues. Per germline, CDR1 MDHEN and CDR2 SYDVKM. The CDR3 spells CASSSRDRGRAGELFF. CDR3 DNA sequence: TGTGCCAGCAGTTCTCGGGACAGGGGGCGCGCCGGGGAGCTGTTTTTT.

The chain has TRBV29-1 and TRBJ2-2; 8 bases agree with TRBD1. The CDR3 length is 14 residues. Looked up from germline, CDR1 is SQVTM and CDR2 is ANQGSEA. J was trimmed by 4 bases and V by 8 bases; bases with no gene match: 9. Here the CDR3 reads CSYTPDRGTGELFF. The DNA for the CDR3 is TGCAGCTACACCCCCGACAGGGGCACCGGGGAGCTGTTTTTT.

The genes are TRBV2 and TRBJ1-1; 9 bases are shared with TRBD1. This CDR3 spans 18 amino acids. V lost 4 bases to trimming and J lost 1 base; unmatched junction nucleotides: 13. Germline values: CDR1 SNHLY, CDR2 FYNNEI. The DNA for the CDR3 is TGTGCCAGCAGTGCCAATCCAAGGACAGGGGACAAGAACACTGAAGCTTTCTTT. This codes for CASSANPRTGDKNTEAFF.

Comment on this clonotype: No conserved phenylalanine or tryptophan ends this CDR3, so it is likely a read error. The CDR3 loop is CASSRKSTQLNTEAFL. CDR3 nucleotide sequence: TGCGCCAGCAGCCGAAAGAGTACACAATTGAACACTGAAGCTTTCTTA. The V and J genes are TRBV4-1 and TRBJ1-1; D not certain. Germline V CDR1 and CDR2: MGHRA, YSYEKL. This CDR3 comprises 16 residues. Trimming removed 4 bases at V and 0 bases at J, with 15 bases between.

The table lists this clonotype with a few counts. This sequence joins TRBV7-6 and TRBJ1-4, with D possibly TRBD1 on 5 matching bases. Trimming removed 8 bases at V and 4 bases at J, with 14 bases between. CDR3 length: 14 amino acids. Germline CDR1 is SGHVS and CDR2 is FNYEAQ. CDR3 sequence: CASRPGPINEKLFF. In DNA form, the CDR3 reads TGTGCCAGCCGGCCGGGACCGATTAATGAAAAACTGTTTTTT. Full variable domain (outside the CDR3, taken from reference TRBV7-6 and TRBJ1-4): GAGVSQSPRYKVTKRGQDVALRCDPISGHVSLYWYRQALGQGPEFLTYFNYEAQQDKSGLPNDRFSAERPEGSISTLTIQRTEQRDSAMYRCASRPGPINEKLFFGSGTQLSVL.

This clonotype was detected a few times. The chain employs TRBV6-1 and TRBJ1-4; weak D call: TRBD1 (5 bases). The V end was cut by 3 bases, the J end by 0 bases, with 17 bases between. Per the germline V gene, CDR1 is MNHNS and CDR2 is SASEGT. The CDR3 sequence is 18 residues long. CDR3 amino acids: CASSDGTDILATNEKLFF. DNA of the CDR3: TGTGCCAGCAGTGATGGGACTGATATTCTTGCAACTAATGAAAAACTGTTTTTT.

This clonotype was seen a few times. The chain recombines TRBV4-3 with TRBJ2-1; D possibly corresponds to TRBD2 (7 bases). Deletions cut 0 bases from V and 0 bases from J, with 12 bases between. The CDR3 loop spans 17 amino acids. Looked up from germline, CDR1 is LGHNA and CDR2 is YSLEER. The CDR3 is CASSQEWGGHSYNEQFF. The CDR3, as DNA: TGCGCCAGCAGCCAAGAATGGGGGGGGCACTCCTACAATGAGCAGTTCTTC.

The rearrangement uses TRBV19 and TRBJ1-1; D remains ambiguous. CDR3 size: 11 residues. Germline CDR1 LNHDA, CDR2 SQIVND (reference sequence). The germline V and J ends were trimmed by 7 bases and 6 bases, with 9 bases remaining between them. The CDR3 nucleotides are TGTGCCAGTACCCCCGGGTCTGAAGCTTTCTTT. Translated, it gives CASTPGSEAFF.

This clonotype was recorded only once. V usage is TRBV27 and J usage is TRBJ1-1; D not resolved. V lost 4 bases to trimming and J lost 7 bases, with 19 bases between them. The CDR3 runs 15 residues. Germline CDR1 is MNHEY and CDR2 is SMNVEV (reference sequence). CDR3 residues: CASSSRGGLYGEAFF. CDR3 DNA: TGTGCCAGCAGTTCCCGGGGAGGGCTGTACGGTGAAGCTTTCTTT.

The chain couples TRBV6-5 to TRBJ1-1; D not certain. CDR3 length: 14 residues. The V gene's germline CDR1 is MNHEY and CDR2 SVGAGI. Trimming left V 2 bases short and J 1 base short, with 8 bases between. CDR3 amino acids: CASSYTDGNTEAFF. CDR3 bases: TGTGCCAGCAGTTACACGGATGGGAACACTGAAGCTTTCTTT.

The rearrangement links TRBV6-6 to TRBJ1-1; D is possibly TRBD1 (5 bases). With 0 bases removed from V and 3 bases from J, the gap between germline ends came to 17 bases. CDR3 length: 17 residues. CDR1 is MNHNY and CDR2 is SVGAGI in the germline V gene (reference sequence). The CDR3: CASSYSRTGDRHTEAFF. CDR3 nucleotides: TGTGCCAGCAGTTACTCGCGTACAGGAGACCGGCACACTGAAGCTTTCTTT.

As for this clonotype: The germline gene is not matched at one end of the junction; a read error may be the cause. The chain uses TRBV7-7 and TRBJ2-1; 9 bases line up with TRBD1. The CDR3 extends over 15 amino acids. The germline CDR1 and CDR2 sequences are SSHAT and FNYEAQ (reference sequence). CDR3 protein: CASSRDRGTDNEQFF. CDR3 nucleotide sequence: TGTGCTAGCAGTCGAGACAGGGGGACAGACAATGAGCAGTTCTTC.

V is TRBV6-1 and J is TRBJ1-2, with TRBD1 as a possible D gene (6 bases). CDR1 and CDR2 from the germline V gene are MNHNS and SASEGT. Trimming pared 5 bases from V and 8 bases from J, leaving 24 bases between. This CDR3 has 16 amino acids. The CDR3 DNA is TGTGCCAGCAGTCCACCGGACGGGGGGCTTGCTGAAGGCTACACCTTC. It yields the protein CASSPPDGGLAEGYTF.

V gene TRBV5-1 combines with J gene TRBJ2-3, with D perhaps matching TRBD1 (6 bases). The CDR3 covers 18 residues. The V end was cut by 4 bases, the J end by 9 bases, with 30 bases between. The germline V gene has CDR1 SGHRS and CDR2 YFSETQ. The DNA of the CDR3 is TGCGCCAGCAGCGGGGACAAGCGACGGTCCCAGATACGAGTAACGCAGTATTTT. It translates to CASSGDKRRSQIRVTQYF.